A selection of T cell receptor beta chains follows, all from one sample in a study of blood T cell repertoires in COVID-19. Profiled with immunoSEQ multiplex PCR; TCRdb holds only in-frame clones, not every one. The sample lists about 92,000 clones, 91% occurring once. Sequencing was done on a sample of peripheral blood. The receptors here all came from a human donor with active COVID-19. The donor label of this sample is uncertain. CDR3s include the opening cysteine and the closing phenylalanine or tryptophan. Fields, in order: CDR3 DNA, CDR3 protein, J gene, V gene, clone size, D gene. D genes are given only for firm matches. Part of the rows lack a size; the others show once, few, many or a class for expanded clones.

DNA: TGCGCCAGCGTATCGCAAGGGGTTCAGGATGAGCAGTTCTTC
CDR3: CASVSQGVQDEQFF
J: TRBJ2-1
V: TRBV5-1
size: -
D: -

DNA: TGTGCCAGCAGCCAAGGAAGGGAGGGACTTAATTCACCCCTCCACTTT
CDR3: CASSQGREGLNSPLHF
J: TRBJ1-6
V: TRBV4-2
size: few
D: -

DNA: TGTGCCAGCAGTCCCCGGACAGGGTGGGATGAGCAGTTCTTC
CDR3: CASSPRTGWDEQFF
J: TRBJ2-1
V: TRBV28
size: -
D: TRBD1

DNA: TGTGCCAGCGTGGGGCGGACCTACGAGCAGTACTTC
CDR3: CASVGRTYEQYF
J: TRBJ2-7
V: TRBV6-6
size: -
D: -

DNA: TGTGCCAGCAGTCCCGCGGGGGGCGCAAACGAGCAGTACTTC
CDR3: CASSPAGGANEQYF
J: TRBJ2-7
V: TRBV27
size: -
D: TRBD2

DNA: TGTGCCAGCAGTCGGGCCTCGGGAACTGAAGCTTTCTTT
CDR3: CASSRASGTEAFF
J: TRBJ1-1
V: TRBV6-5
size: few
D: -

DNA: TGCAGCGTTTTGACAGGCAGTAGCACAGATACGCAGTATTTT
CDR3: CSVLTGSSTDTQYF
J: TRBJ2-3
V: TRBV29-1
size: -
D: -

DNA: TGTGCCAGCAGCCGTAGCGGGGGGGCCGGAAGTGAGCAGTTCTTC
CDR3: CASSRSGGAGSEQFF
J: TRBJ2-1
V: TRBV3-1/TRBV3-2
size: -
D: TRBD2

DNA: TGTGCCAGCAGCCAAGGGAGAAGAGGGGGTGAGCAGTTCTTC
CDR3: CASSQGRRGGEQFF
J: TRBJ2-1
V: TRBV3-1/TRBV3-2
size: -
D: -

DNA: TGTGCCAGCAGCTTACTAGCTTTCGGAGATACGCAGTATTTT
CDR3: CASSLLAFGDTQYF
J: TRBJ2-3
V: TRBV7-3
size: -
D: -

DNA: TGTGCCAGCAGGGCCGAACAGGGGATGAACACTGAAGCTTTCTTT
CDR3: CASRAEQGMNTEAFF
J: TRBJ1-1
V: TRBV6-5
size: -
D: TRBD1

DNA: TGTGCCAGCAGCTTGAAGGGGGACAATGAGCAGTTCTTC
CDR3: CASSLKGDNEQFF
J: TRBJ2-1
V: TRBV5-4
size: -
D: -

DNA: TGTGCCAGCAGCCAAGAGGGCGGGTTGACGGGGGGGCCCCGAGAGACCCAGTACTTC
CDR3: CASSQEGGLTGGPRETQYF
J: TRBJ2-5
V: TRBV4-2
size: -
D: TRBD2

DNA: TGTGCCAGCAGTGAATGGAGTTCCGGGACAGTCTCGTACGAGCAGTACTTC
CDR3: CASSEWSSGTVSYEQYF
J: TRBJ2-7
V: TRBV6-1
size: -
D: TRBD1

DNA: TGTGCCAGCAGCTTGGGACTAGAGAGCTCCTACGAGCAGTACTTC
CDR3: CASSLGLESSYEQYF
J: TRBJ2-7
V: TRBV7-9
size: -
D: TRBD2

DNA: TGTGCCAGCAGCCTTTCAGGGGGCAGTAGCTCCTACGAGCAGTACTTC
CDR3: CASSLSGGSSSYEQYF
J: TRBJ2-7
V: TRBV5-4
size: -
D: TRBD1

DNA: TGTGCCAGCAGTACAGGGGGTGGTTCACCCCTCCACTTT
CDR3: CASSTGGGSPLHF
J: TRBJ1-6
V: TRBV3-1/TRBV3-2
size: few
D: TRBD1

DNA: TGTGCCAGCAGCTTAGCAGGTTGGGGCGGGAACACTGAAGCTTTCTTT
CDR3: CASSLAGWGGNTEAFF
J: TRBJ1-1
V: TRBV7-2
size: -
D: -

DNA: TGTGCCAGTACCATGCATAGCGGGGGGGCCCCAGATACGCAGTATTTT
CDR3: CASTMHSGGAPDTQYF
J: TRBJ2-3
V: TRBV19
size: -
D: TRBD2

DNA: TGTGCCAGCAGTGAGGCCTATGGCTACACCTTC
CDR3: CASSEAYGYTF
J: TRBJ1-2
V: TRBV2
size: -
D: -

DNA: TGCAGCGTTGAGTTGGCGGGAGTCGGGGGCTACACCTTC
CDR3: CSVELAGVGGYTF
J: TRBJ1-2
V: TRBV29-1
size: -
D: -

DNA: TGTGCCAGCAGCACTCCGGACAGGGTGGGGACTGAAGCTTTCTTT
CDR3: CASSTPDRVGTEAFF
J: TRBJ1-1
V: TRBV7-8
size: -
D: TRBD1

DNA: TGTGCCAGCAGGGCTTCGGGGACAGGGGGTAATGGCTACACCTTC
CDR3: CASRASGTGGNGYTF
J: TRBJ1-2
V: TRBV5-4
size: -
D: TRBD1

DNA: TGTGCCGGGAGAGGGTTTAATGAAAAACTGTTTTTT
CDR3: CAGRGFNEKLFF
J: TRBJ1-4
V: TRBV2
size: -
D: -

DNA: TGTGCCAGCAGCTTCAACTACCAAGAGACCCAGTACTTC
CDR3: CASSFNYQETQYF
J: TRBJ2-5
V: TRBV11-3
size: -
D: -

DNA: TGTGCCAGCAGCTTAGACAGGGGTCCCACCTACGAGCAGTACTTC
CDR3: CASSLDRGPTYEQYF
J: TRBJ2-7
V: TRBV5-4
size: -
D: TRBD1

DNA: TGTGCCAGCAGTGAGCTAGCGTCGCAGGGTACGCAGTATTTT
CDR3: CASSELASQGTQYF
J: TRBJ2-3
V: TRBV6-4
size: -
D: -

DNA: TGTGCCAGCAGTGAATGGTGGTTGGTCACAGAGAGCACAGATACGCAGTATTTT
CDR3: CASSEWWLVTESTDTQYF
J: TRBJ2-3
V: TRBV6-1
size: -
D: -

DNA: TGTGCCAGCAGCGTCGCGTCCGGCGAGCAGTACTTC
CDR3: CASSVASGEQYF
J: TRBJ2-7
V: TRBV9
size: -
D: -

DNA: TGTGCCAGCAGCCAAGTGGGCAGGGGGCTTGGCAATGAGCAGTTCTTC
CDR3: CASSQVGRGLGNEQFF
J: TRBJ2-1
V: TRBV4-2
size: -
D: TRBD1

DNA: TGTGCCAGCAGCCCGCGACAGGGTAACTATGGCTACACCTTC
CDR3: CASSPRQGNYGYTF
J: TRBJ1-2
V: TRBV7-2
size: -
D: TRBD1

DNA: TGTGCCACCAGCAGAGATATATCCCGTCGGTCCTATGGCTACACCTTC
CDR3: CATSRDISRRSYGYTF
J: TRBJ1-2
V: TRBV15
size: -
D: -

DNA: TGTGCCAGCAGCGGGGACAGGGAGACCTACGAGCAGTACTTC
CDR3: CASSGDRETYEQYF
J: TRBJ2-7
V: TRBV6-6
size: -
D: TRBD1

DNA: TGTGCCAGCAGTTTATCCCCAGGGACAGTCACCGGGGAGCTGTTTTTT
CDR3: CASSLSPGTVTGELFF
J: TRBJ2-2
V: TRBV27
size: -
D: TRBD1

DNA: TGTGCCAGCAGCGTAGGAAGCGGGGGGGCCATTGAGCAGTTCTTC
CDR3: CASSVGSGGAIEQFF
J: TRBJ2-1
V: TRBV9
size: -
D: TRBD2

DNA: TGTGCCAGCAGCCCTCCAGGTGGGGAGCTGTTTTTT
CDR3: CASSPPGGELFF
J: TRBJ2-2
V: TRBV3-1/TRBV3-2
size: -
D: -

DNA: TGTGCCACCCTGACAGGCCTAGCCAAAAACATTCAGTACTTC
CDR3: CATLTGLAKNIQYF
J: TRBJ2-4
V: TRBV6-5
size: once
D: -